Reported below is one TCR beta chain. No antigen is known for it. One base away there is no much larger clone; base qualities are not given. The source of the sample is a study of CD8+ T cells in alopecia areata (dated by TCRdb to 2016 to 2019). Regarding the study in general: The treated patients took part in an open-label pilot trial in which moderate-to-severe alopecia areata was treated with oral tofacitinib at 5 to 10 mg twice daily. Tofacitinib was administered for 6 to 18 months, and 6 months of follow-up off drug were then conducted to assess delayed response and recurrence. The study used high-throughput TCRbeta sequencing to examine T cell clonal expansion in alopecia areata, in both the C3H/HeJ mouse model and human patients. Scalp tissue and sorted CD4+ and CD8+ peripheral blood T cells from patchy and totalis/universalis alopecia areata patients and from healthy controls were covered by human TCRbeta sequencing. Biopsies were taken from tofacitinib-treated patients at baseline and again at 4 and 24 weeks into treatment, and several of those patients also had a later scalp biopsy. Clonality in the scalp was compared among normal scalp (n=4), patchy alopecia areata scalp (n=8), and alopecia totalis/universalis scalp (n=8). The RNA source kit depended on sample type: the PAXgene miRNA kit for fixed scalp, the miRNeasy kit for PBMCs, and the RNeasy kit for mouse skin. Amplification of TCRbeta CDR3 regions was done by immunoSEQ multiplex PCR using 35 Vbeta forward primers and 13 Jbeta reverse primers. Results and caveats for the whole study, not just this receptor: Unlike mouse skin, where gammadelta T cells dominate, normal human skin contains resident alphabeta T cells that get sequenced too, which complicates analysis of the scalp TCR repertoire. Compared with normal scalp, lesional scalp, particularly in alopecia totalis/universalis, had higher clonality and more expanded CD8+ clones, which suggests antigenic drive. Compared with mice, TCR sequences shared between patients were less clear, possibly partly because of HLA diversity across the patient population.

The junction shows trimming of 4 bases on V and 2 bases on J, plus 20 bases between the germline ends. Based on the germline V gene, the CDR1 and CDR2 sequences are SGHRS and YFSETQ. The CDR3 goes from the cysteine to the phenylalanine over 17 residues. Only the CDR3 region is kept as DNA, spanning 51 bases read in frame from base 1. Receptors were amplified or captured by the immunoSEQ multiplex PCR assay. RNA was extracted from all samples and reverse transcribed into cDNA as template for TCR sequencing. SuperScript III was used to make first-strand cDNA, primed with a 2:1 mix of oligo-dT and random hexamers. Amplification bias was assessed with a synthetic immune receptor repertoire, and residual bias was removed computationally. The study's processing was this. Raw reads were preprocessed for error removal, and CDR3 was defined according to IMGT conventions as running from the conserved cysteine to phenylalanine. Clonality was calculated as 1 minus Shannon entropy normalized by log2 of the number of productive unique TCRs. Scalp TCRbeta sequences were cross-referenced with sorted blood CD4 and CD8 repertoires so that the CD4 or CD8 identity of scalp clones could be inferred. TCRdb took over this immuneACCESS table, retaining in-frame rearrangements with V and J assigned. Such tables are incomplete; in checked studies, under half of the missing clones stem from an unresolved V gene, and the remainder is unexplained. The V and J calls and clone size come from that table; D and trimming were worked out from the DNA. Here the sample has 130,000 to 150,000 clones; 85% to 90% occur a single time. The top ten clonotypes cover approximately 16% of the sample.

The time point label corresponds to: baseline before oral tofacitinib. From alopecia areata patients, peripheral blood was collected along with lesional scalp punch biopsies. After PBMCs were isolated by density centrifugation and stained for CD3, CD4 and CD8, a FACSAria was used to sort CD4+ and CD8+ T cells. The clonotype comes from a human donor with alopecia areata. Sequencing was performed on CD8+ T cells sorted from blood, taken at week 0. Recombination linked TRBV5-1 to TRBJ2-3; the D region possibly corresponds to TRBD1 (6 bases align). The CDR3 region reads CASSTVSAGEITDTQYF. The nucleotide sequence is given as TGCGCCAGCAGCACCGTAAGCGCAGGGGAAATCACAGATACGCAGTATTTT.